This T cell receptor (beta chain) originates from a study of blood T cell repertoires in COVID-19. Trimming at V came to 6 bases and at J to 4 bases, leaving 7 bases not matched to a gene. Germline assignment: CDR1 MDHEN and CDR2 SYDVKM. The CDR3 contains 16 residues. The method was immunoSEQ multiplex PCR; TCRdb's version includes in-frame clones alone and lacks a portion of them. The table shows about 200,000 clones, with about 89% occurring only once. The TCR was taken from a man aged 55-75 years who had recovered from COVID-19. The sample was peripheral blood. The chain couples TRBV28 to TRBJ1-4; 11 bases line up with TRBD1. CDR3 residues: CASSRTGGFSNEKLFF. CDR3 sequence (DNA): TGTGCCAGCAGCCGGACAGGGGGCTTTAGTAATGAAAAACTGTTTTTT.